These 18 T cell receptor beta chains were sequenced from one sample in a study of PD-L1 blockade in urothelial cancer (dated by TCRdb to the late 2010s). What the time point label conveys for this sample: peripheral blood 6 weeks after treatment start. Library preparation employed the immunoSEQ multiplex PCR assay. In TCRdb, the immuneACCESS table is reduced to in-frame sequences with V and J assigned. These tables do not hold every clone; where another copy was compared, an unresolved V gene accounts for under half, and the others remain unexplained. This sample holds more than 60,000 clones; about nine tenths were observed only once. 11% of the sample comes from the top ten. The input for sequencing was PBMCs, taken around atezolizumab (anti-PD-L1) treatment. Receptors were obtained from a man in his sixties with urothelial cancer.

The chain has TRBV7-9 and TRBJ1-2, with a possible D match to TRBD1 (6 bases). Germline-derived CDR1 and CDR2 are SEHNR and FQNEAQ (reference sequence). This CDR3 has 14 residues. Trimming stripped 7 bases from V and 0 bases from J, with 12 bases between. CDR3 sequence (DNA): TGTGCCAGCATCCGGACAGAGACTAACTATGGCTACACCTTC. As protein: CASIRTETNYGYTF. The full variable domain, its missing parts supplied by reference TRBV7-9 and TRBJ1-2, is DTGVSQNPRHKITKRGQNVTFRCDPISEHNRLYWYRQTLGQGPEFLTYFQNEAQLEKSRLLSDRFSAERPKGSFSTLEIQRTEQGDSAMYLCASIRTETNYGYTFGSGTRLTVV.

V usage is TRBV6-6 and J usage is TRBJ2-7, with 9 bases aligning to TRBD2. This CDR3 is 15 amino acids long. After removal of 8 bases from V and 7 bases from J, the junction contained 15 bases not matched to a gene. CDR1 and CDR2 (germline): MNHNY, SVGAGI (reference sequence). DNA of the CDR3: TGTGCCAGCTCCTTAATAATAGCGGGAGATAGTGAGCAGTACTTC. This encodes CASSLIIAGDSEQYF.

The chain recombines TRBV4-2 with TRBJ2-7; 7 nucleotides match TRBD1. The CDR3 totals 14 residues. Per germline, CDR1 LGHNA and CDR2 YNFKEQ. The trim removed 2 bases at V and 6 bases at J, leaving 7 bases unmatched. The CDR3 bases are TGTGCCAGCAGCCAACTAAGACAGGGTCGCGAGCAGTACTTC. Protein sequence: CASSQLRQGREQYF.

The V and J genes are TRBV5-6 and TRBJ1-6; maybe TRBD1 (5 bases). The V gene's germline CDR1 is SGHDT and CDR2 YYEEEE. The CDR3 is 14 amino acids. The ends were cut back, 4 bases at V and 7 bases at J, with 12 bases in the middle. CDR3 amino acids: CASSPRAGNSPLHF. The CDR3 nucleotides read TGTGCCAGCAGCCCAAGGGCAGGGAATTCACCCCTCCACTTT.

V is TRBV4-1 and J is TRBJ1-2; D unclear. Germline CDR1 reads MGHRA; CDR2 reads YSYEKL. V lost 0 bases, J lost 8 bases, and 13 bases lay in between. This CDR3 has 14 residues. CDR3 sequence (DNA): TGCGCCAGCAGCCAAGAGGGAACAGTAGCGGGCTACACCTTC. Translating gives CASSQEGTVAGYTF.

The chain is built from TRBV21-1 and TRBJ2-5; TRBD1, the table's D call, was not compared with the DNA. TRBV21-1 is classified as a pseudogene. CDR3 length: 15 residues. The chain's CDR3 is CASSNSSRAEETQYF. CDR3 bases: TGTGCCAGCAGCAACTCGTCCAGGGCAGAAGAGACCCAGTACTTC.

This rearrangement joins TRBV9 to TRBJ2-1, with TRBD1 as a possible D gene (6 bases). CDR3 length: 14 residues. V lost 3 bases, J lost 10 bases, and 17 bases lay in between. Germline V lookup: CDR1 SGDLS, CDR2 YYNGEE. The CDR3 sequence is CASSEGVLRGEQFF. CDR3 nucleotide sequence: TGTGCCAGCAGCGAGGGGGTTTTGAGAGGGGAGCAGTTCTTC.

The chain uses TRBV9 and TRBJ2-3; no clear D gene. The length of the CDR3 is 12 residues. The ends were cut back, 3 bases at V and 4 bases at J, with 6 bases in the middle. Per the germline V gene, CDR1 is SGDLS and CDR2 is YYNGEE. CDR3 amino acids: CASSAYADTQYF. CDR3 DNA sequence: TGTGCCAGCAGCGCGTATGCAGATACGCAGTATTTT. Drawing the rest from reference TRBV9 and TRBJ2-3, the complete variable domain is DSGVTQTPKHLITATGQRVTLRCSPRSGDLSVYWYQQSLDQGLQFLIQYYNGEERAKGNILERFSAQQFPDLHSELNLSSLELGDSALYFCASSAYADTQYFGPGTRLTVL.

As DNA, the CDR3 is TGTGCCAGCAGCACACCCCTGTCGGAGACCCAGTACTTC. This translates into CASSTPLSETQYF. J is TRBJ2-5 and V is TRBV5-4; D gene unclear. CDR3 length: 13 residues. Germline V gene lookup returns CDR1 SGHNT and CDR2 YYREEE (reference sequence). Trimming cost V 4 bases and J 5 bases, with 12 bases left between them.

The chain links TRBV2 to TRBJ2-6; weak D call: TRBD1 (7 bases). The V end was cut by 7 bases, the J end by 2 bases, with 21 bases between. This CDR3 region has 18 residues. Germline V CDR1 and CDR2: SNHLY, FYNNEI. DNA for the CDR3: TGTGCCAGCACTAGAAGGGCAGGGGGGAATACTGGGGCCAACGTCCTGACTTTC. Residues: CASTRRAGGNTGANVLTF.

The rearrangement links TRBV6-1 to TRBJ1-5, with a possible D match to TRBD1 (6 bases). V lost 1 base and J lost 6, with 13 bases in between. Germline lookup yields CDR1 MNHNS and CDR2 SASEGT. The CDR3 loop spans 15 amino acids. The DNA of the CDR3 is TGTGCCAGCAGTGAAGGTTTGGGGGCTCTTCAGCCCCAGCATTTT. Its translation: CASSEGLGALQPQHF.

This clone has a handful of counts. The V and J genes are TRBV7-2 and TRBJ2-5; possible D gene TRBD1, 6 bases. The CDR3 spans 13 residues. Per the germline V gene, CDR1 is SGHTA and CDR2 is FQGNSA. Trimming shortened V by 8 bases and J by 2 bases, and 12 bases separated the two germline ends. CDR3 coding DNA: TGTGCCAGCGCATTAGGGGGACAAGAGACCCAGTACTTC. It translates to CASALGGQETQYF.

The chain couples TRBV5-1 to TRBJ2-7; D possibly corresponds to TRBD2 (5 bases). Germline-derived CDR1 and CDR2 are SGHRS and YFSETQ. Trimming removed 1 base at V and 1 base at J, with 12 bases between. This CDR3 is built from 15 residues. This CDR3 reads CASSLNVGKSYEQYF. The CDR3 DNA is TGCGCCAGCAGCTTGAACGTCGGGAAGTCCTACGAGCAGTACTTC.

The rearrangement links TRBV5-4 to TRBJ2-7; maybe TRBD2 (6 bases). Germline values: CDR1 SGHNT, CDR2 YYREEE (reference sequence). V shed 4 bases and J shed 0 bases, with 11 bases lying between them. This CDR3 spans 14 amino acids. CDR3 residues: CASSAGGTSYEQYF. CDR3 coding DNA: TGTGCCAGCAGCGCCGGCGGGACCTCCTACGAGCAGTACTTC.

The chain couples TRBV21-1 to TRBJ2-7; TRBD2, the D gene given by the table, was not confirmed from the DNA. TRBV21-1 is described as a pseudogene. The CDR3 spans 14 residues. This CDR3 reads CASSQTDCSYEQYF. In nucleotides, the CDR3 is TGTGCCAGCAGCCAAACGGACTGTTCCTACGAGCAGTACTTC.

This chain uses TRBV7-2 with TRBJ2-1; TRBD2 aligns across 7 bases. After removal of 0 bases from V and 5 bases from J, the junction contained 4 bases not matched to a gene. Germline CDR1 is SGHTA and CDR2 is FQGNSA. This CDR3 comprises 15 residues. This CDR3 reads CASSLAGGPNNEQFF. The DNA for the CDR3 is TGTGCCAGCAGCTTAGCGGGAGGGCCAAACAATGAGCAGTTCTTC.

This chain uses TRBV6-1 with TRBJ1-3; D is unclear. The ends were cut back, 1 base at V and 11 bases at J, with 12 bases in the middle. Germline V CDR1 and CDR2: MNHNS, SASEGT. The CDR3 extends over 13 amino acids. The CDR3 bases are TGTGCCAGCAGTGAAGTCACCGGTAGCGCCATATATTTT. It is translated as CASSEVTGSAIYF.

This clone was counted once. The CDR3 region is CASSLGGGSYEQYF. CDR3 nucleotides: TGTGCCAGCAGCTTAGGCGGGGGCTCCTACGAGCAGTACTTC. The J gene is TRBJ2-7, the V gene TRBV11-2; 7 nucleotides line up with TRBD2. CDR3 length equals 14 residues. V trimming: 1 base; J trimming: 0 bases; junction bases outside the gene matches: 0. Germline V CDR1 and CDR2: SGHAT, FQNNGV.